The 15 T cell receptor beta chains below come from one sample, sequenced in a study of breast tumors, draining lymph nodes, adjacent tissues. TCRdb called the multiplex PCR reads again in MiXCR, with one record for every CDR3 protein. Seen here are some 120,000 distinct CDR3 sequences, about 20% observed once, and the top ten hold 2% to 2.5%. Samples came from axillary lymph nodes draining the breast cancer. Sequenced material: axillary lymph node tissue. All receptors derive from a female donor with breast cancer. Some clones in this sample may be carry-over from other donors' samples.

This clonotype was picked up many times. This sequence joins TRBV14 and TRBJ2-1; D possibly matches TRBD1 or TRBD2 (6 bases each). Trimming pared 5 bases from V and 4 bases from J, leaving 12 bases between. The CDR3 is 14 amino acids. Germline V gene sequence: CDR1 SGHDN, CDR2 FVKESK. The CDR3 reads CASSGGQGYNEQFF. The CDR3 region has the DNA TGTGCCAGCAGCGGGGGGCAGGGGTACAATGAGCAGTTCTTC.

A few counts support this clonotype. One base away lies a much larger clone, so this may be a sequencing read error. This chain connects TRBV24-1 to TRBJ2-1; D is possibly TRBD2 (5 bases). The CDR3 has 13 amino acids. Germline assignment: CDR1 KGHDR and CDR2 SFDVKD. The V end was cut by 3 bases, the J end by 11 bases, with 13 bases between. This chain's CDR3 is CATSDRPGNKQFF. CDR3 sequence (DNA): TGTGCCACCAGTGATCGCCCGGGAAATAAGCAGTTCTTC.

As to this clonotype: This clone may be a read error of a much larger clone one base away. The CDR3 here is CASSLLRLSADTQYF. DNA for the CDR3: TGTGCCAGCAGCCTCCTAAGGCTAAGCGCAGATACGCAGTATTTT. The rearrangement uses TRBV5-1 and TRBJ2-3; D gene uncertain. This CDR3 is 15 amino acids long. Germline CDR1 reads SGHRS; CDR2 reads YFSETQ.

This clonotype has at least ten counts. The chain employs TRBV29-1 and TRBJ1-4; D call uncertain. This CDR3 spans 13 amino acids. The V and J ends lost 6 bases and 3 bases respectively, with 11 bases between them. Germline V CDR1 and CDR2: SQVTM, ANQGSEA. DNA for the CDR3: TGCAGCGTCGGGGTGCGGGCTAATGAAAAACTGTTTTTT. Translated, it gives CSVGVRANEKLFF.

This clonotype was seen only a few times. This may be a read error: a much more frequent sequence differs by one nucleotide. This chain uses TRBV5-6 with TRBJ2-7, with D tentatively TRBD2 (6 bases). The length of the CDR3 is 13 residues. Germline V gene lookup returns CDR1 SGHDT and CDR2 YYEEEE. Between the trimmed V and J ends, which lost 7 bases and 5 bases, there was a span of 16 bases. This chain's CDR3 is CASAWGGAHEQYF. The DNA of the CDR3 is TGTGCCAGCGCCTGGGGAGGTGCCCACGAGCAGTACTTC.

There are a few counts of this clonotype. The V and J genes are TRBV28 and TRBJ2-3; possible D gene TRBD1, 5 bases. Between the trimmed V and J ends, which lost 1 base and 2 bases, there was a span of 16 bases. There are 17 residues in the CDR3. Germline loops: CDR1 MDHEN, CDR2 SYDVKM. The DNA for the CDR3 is TGTGCCAGCAGTTTATCTGGGGCCCCCAGCTTCACAGATACGCAGTATTTT. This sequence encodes CASSLSGAPSFTDTQYF.

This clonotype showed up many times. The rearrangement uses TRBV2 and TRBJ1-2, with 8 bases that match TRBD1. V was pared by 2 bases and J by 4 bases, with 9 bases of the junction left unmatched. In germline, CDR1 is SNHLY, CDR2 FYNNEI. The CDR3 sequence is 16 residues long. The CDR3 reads CASSESRQGARYGYTF. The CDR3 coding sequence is TGTGCCAGCAGTGAAAGTAGGCAGGGGGCCCGCTATGGCTACACCTTC.

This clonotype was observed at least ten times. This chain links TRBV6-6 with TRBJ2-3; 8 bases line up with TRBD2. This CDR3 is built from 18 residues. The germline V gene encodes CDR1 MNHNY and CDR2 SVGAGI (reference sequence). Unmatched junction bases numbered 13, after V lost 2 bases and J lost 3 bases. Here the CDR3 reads CASSYAPFSGSGTDTQYF. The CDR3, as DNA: TGTGCCAGCAGTTACGCCCCCTTCAGCGGGAGTGGTACAGATACGCAGTATTTT.

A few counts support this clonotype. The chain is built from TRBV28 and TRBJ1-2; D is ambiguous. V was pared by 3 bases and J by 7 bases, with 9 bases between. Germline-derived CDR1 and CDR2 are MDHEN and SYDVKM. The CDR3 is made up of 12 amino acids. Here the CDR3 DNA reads TGTGCCAGCAGTTTGCGGACTTCTGGCTACACCTTC. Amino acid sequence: CASSLRTSGYTF.

DNA for the CDR3: TGTGCCAGCAGCTCGGCCGCGGGGTATGGCTACACCTTC. Translating it yields CASSSAAGYGYTF. The chain joins TRBV7-9 to TRBJ1-2; the D is unclear. Looked up from germline, CDR1 is SEHNR and CDR2 is FQNEAQ (reference sequence). V was cut by 4 bases and J by 5 bases, with 11 bases left in between. The CDR3 totals 13 residues.

The CDR3 bases are TGCAGTGCTAGAGTAGAGGGCACAGATACGCAGTATTTT. This translates into CSARVEGTDTQYF. V and J are TRBV20-1 and TRBJ2-3; D call uncertain. V gave up 1 base and J gave up 1 base, with 6 bases separating them. The length of the CDR3 is 13 residues. Per germline, CDR1 DFQATT and CDR2 SNEGSKA (reference sequence).

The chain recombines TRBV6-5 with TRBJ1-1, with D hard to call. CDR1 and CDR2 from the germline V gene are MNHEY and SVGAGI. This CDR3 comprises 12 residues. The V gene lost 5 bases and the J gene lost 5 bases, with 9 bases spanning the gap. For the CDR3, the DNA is TGTGCCAGCAGTCCCCGACATACTGAAGCTTTCTTT. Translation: CASSPRHTEAFF.

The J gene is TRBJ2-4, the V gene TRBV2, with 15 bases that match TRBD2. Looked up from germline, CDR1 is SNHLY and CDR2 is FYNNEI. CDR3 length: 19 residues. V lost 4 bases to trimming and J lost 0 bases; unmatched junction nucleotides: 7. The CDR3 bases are TGTGCCAGCAGTGGAGGGACTAGCGGGAGGTCTCTAGCCAAAAACATTCAGTACTTC. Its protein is CASSGGTSGRSLAKNIQYF.

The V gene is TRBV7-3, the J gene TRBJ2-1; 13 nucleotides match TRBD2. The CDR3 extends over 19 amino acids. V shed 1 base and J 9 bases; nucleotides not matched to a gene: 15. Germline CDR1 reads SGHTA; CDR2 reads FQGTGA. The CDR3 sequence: CASSLKIKAGLAGFGEQFF. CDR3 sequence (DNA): TGTGCCAGCAGCTTAAAGATTAAGGCGGGACTAGCGGGGTTCGGTGAGCAGTTCTTC.

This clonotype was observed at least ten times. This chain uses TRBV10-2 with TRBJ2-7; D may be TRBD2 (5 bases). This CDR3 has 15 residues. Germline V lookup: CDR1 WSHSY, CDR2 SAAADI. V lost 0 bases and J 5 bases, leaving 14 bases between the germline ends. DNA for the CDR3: TGCGCCAGCAGTGAGTCGAGCACGGGGTGGAACGAGCAGTACTTC. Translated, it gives CASSESSTGWNEQYF.